This passage covers 14 T cell receptor beta chains from one sample sequenced in a study of T cells in women clearing cervical HPV infection. Sequencing was performed with immunoSEQ multiplex PCR; in TCRdb, only in-frame clones are kept and a portion is missing. The listing contains 20,000 to 25,000 clones. The material sequenced was blood buffy coat. The receptors stem from a woman aged 18 to 75 with a cervical HPV16 infection that either progressed to CIN3+ or cleared (not recorded which).

On this clone itself: From the germline J gene comes the end of the CDR3, since the read stops 3 residues before it. This chain joins TRBV6-1 and TRBJ1-2; D is possibly TRBD1 (6 bases). This CDR3 has 14 amino acids. The V and J ends lost 4 bases and 2 bases respectively, with 11 bases between them. Per the germline V gene, CDR1 is MNHNS and CDR2 is SASEGT. The CDR3 here is CASSAITGNYGYTF. The CDR3 DNA, read in part, is TGTGCCAGCAGTGCGATTACAGGGAACTATGGC.

Notes on this clone: The read falls 3 residues short of the CDR3 end, and the missing part is taken from the germline J gene. The chain carries TRBV28 and TRBJ2-5; 10 bases fit TRBD2. With 4 bases clipped from V and 5 bases from J, the junction kept 7 bases outside the gene matches. Germline V CDR1 and CDR2: MDHEN, SYDVKM. The CDR3 is 15 residues long. The covered CDR3 bases are TGTGCCAGCAGTTCTCCCGGACTAGCGGCTGAGACC. Protein product: CASSSPGLAAET. The whole CDR3 protein reads CASSSPGLAAETQYF.

With regard to this clone: From the germline J gene comes the end of the CDR3, since the read stops 3 residues before it. This chain uses TRBV19 with TRBJ1-2; D might be TRBD1 (5 bases). Germline V gives CDR1 LNHDA, CDR2 SQIVND (reference sequence). This CDR3 region has 18 residues. The CDR3 spells CASSIDRASGALGDTYTF. CDR3 DNA (partial): TGTGCCAGTAGTATAGATCGGGCTAGCGGGGCGCTCGGGGATACC.

Details on this clone: The CDR3 goes on 3 residues after the read ends, and that part is filled in from the germline J gene. V gene TRBV7-9 combines with J gene TRBJ2-7; 7 nucleotides align to TRBD2. V was clipped by 10 bases and J by 2 bases; unmatched bases: 8. Germline CDR1 is SEHNR and CDR2 is FQNEAQ (reference sequence). The CDR3 covers 13 residues. The CDR3 reads CATTGGVTYEQYF. The sequenced CDR3 bases are TGTGCCACCACTGGGGGGGTGACCTACGAG.

About this clone itself: Read sequence stops 3 residues before the CDR3 end, and the germline J gene provides the missing end. The chain has TRBV12-3 or TRBV12-4 and TRBJ1-4, with a weak D call TRBD1 (5 bases). This CDR3 comprises 15 residues. Deletions cut 0 bases from V and 5 bases from J, with 10 bases between. The part of the CDR3 DNA that was read is TGTGCCAGCAGTTTAGCGCTGGGGGGGAATGAAAAA. Amino acid sequence: CASSLALGGNEK. The full CDR3 is CASSLALGGNEKLFF.

On this clone: The read terminates 3 residues before the CDR3 end, so the remaining end is supplied by the germline J gene. This rearrangement joins TRBV12-3 or TRBV12-4 to TRBJ1-1; D is unclear. The CDR3 length is 11 residues. Trimming pared 10 bases from V and 3 bases from J, leaving 9 bases between. The part of the CDR3 DNA that was read is TGTGCCACCTCGGGTTACACTGAA. Encoded protein: CATSGYTE. The CDR3 reads in full as CATSGYTEAFF.

Concerning this clone: The read finishes 3 residues shy of the CDR3 end, and the germline J gene is used to complete it. The chain carries TRBV6-1 and TRBJ1-2, with D perhaps TRBD1 (6 bases). Germline-derived CDR1 and CDR2 are MNHNS and SASEGT. The CDR3 is 14 residues long. The CDR3: CASSEGTIQGSYTF. CDR3 DNA (partial): TGTGCCAGCAGTGAGGGAACAATACAGGGTAGC.

Concerning this clone itself: The read gets to within 3 residues of the CDR3 end, and the germline J gene fills in the rest. This rearrangement joins TRBV10-1 to TRBJ2-1, with 7 bases identical to TRBD2. The CDR3 has 15 amino acids. The germline V gene encodes CDR1 WNHNN and CDR2 SYGVQD (reference sequence). The V segment lost 0 bases and the J segment 7 bases; nucleotides outside the gene matches: 6. CDR3 in amino acids: CASSESREISNEQFF. The CDR3 DNA, read in part, is TGCGCCAGCAGTGAGTCGCGGGAGATCTCGAATGAG.

A word on this clone: Sequencing ends 3 residues short of the CDR3 end; the germline J gene provides the rest. J is TRBJ1-2 and V is TRBV5-1; 11 nucleotides align to TRBD1. Trimming at V came to 3 bases and at J to 6 bases, leaving 4 bases not matched to a gene. The germline gives CDR1 SGHRS, CDR2 YFSETQ. CDR3 length: 14 amino acids. The CDR3 sequence is CASSSRTGGDGYTF. Incomplete CDR3 DNA: TGCGCCAGCAGCTCAAGGACAGGGGGCGATGGC.

Comments on this clone: With the read ending 3 residues before the CDR3 end, the germline J gene is used to fill in that end. The chain combines TRBV19 with TRBJ2-3; TRBD1 aligns across 9 bases. V trimming: 5 bases; J trimming: 1 base; junction bases outside the gene matches: 4. The CDR3 runs to 15 residues. Germline CDR1 LNHDA, CDR2 SQIVND (reference sequence). CDR3 DNA, as far as it was read: TGTGCCAGTAGTCAGGGACAGGGTCGCACAGATACG. Protein sequence: CASSQGQGRTDT. The CDR3 reads in full as CASSQGQGRTDTQYF.

To note about this clone: The observed sequence ends 3 residues before the CDR3 terminus, with the missing tail filled in from the germline J gene. This chain uses TRBV20-1 with TRBJ2-2; possible D gene TRBD1, 7 bases. Germline CDR1 and CDR2: DFQATT and SNEGSKA (reference sequence). The CDR3 spans 14 residues. The CDR3 sequence is CSARDRGDNSPLFF. The CDR3 bases that were read are TGCAGTGCTAGAGACAGGGGGGATAATTCACCG.

Of note for this clone: The CDR3 end is not reached by the read, which stops 3 residues before it; the germline J gene fills it in. This rearrangement joins TRBV2 to TRBJ2-2, with 12 bases that match TRBD2. Germline V gene data show CDR1 as SNHLY and CDR2 as FYNNEI. Unmatched junction bases numbered 4, after V lost 3 bases and J lost 2 bases. The length of the CDR3 is 17 residues. The sequenced part of the CDR3 DNA is TGTGCCAGCAGTGATGAGACTAGCGGGGGCAACACCGGGGAG. It yields the protein CASSDETSGGNTGE. Given in full, the CDR3 is CASSDETSGGNTGELFF.

A remark on this clone: The CDR3 is cut off 3 residues early in the read; its end comes from the germline J gene. This CDR3 is also generated by other DNA sequences in the sample. The J gene is TRBJ1-1, the V gene TRBV30; D unclear. Germline V gives CDR1 GTSNPN, CDR2 SVGIG (reference sequence). The CDR3 spans 14 residues. With 4 bases removed from V and 3 bases from J, the gap between germline ends came to 15 bases. CDR3 bases read: TGTGCCTGGACCCCCATTATTACTGACACTGAA. It yields the protein CAWTPIITDTE. In full, the CDR3 is CAWTPIITDTEAFF. Variable domain in full (rest from reference TRBV30 and TRBJ1-1): SQTIHQWPATLVQPVGSPLSLECTVEGTSNPNLYWYRQAAGRGLQLLFYSVGIGQISSEVPQNLSASRPQDRQFILSSKKLLLSDSGFYLCAWTPIITDTEAFFGQGTRLTVV.

With respect to this clone: Germline and junction disagree at one end, which may indicate a read error. Read coverage stops 3 residues before the CDR3 terminus; the germline J gene supplies the remainder. The rearrangement uses TRBV20-1 and TRBJ1-5; TRBD1 aligns across 10 bases. Germline CDR1 reads DFQATT; CDR2 reads SNEGSKA (reference sequence). This CDR3 is built from 17 residues. The covered CDR3 bases are TGCAGTGCTGGAGACGGGACAGGGGCCTTTAGCAATCAGCCC. It codes for CSAGDGTGAFSNQP. The whole CDR3 is CSAGDGTGAFSNQPQHF.